The 27 T cell receptor beta chains in this list originate from one sample, sequenced in a study of CD8+CD57+ T cells in acquired aplastic anemia. TCR beta VDJ combinations and CDR3 sequences were profiled from genomic DNA. TCRdb recomputed calls from the reads with MiXCR, one row per CDR3 protein. Of around 500,000 distinct CDR3 sequences detected, less than 35% appear once; the ten largest clones hold approximately 0.82%. The authors sequenced patients whose flow cytometry had shown CD8+CD57+ cell expansion. Material for sequencing was sorted CD4+, CD8+, or CD8+CD57+ T cells (not recorded which) from PBMCs. These receptors all come from a human donor with aplastic anemia.

Only a few counts were recorded for this clonotype. A much bigger clone sits one base away, suggesting this may be a read error. The V gene is TRBV25-1, the J gene TRBJ1-1, with TRBD1 as a possible D gene (5 bases). V lost 7 bases, J lost 4 bases, and 19 bases lay in between. The CDR3 totals 15 residues. Germline V lookup: CDR1 MGHDK, CDR2 SYGVNS. CDR3 protein: CASKGRNPGGTEAFF. In DNA, the CDR3 is TGTGCCAGCAAAGGGCGGAACCCCGGGGGCACTGAAGCTTTCTTT.

This rearrangement joins TRBV7-9 to TRBJ2-7; D possibly corresponds to TRBD2 (6 bases). Trimming left V 4 bases short and J 3 bases short, with 10 bases between. Germline CDR1 and CDR2: SEHNR and FQNEAQ (reference sequence). The CDR3 loop spans 13 amino acids. The CDR3 DNA reads TGTGCCAGCAGCTGGGAGGCTTACTACGAGCAGTACTTC. It specifies CASSWEAYYEQYF.

In this sample, this clonotype turned up a few times. The chain is built from TRBV7-9 and TRBJ2-5; 8 bases fit TRBD1. V lost 6 bases, J lost 4 bases, and 1 base stayed unmatched. The CDR3 loop spans 12 amino acids. In germline, CDR1 is SEHNR, CDR2 FQNEAQ (reference sequence). CDR3 sequence reads: CASSTGGETQYF. CDR3 DNA sequence: TGTGCCAGCAGTACAGGGGGAGAGACCCAGTACTTC.

This clonotype showed up many times. This sequence joins TRBV6-1 and TRBJ1-2; 9 nucleotides line up with TRBD1. Germline V gene data show CDR1 as MNHNS and CDR2 as SASEGT. This CDR3 contains 12 residues. With V trimmed by 7 bases and J by 8 bases, 5 bases remained unmatched. The DNA for the CDR3 is TGTGCCAGCACCGGACAGGGGTTCGGCTACACCTTC. It encodes CASTGQGFGYTF.

The chain employs TRBV10-3 and TRBJ1-1, with D maybe TRBD1 (5 bases). Germline V lookup: CDR1 ENHRY, CDR2 SYGVKD. Trimming pared 5 bases from V and 4 bases from J, leaving 8 bases between. The CDR3 length is 12 residues. The CDR3 region has the DNA TGTGCCATCAGTCAGACAGCCACTGAAGCTTTCTTT. Protein product: CAISQTATEAFF.

The J gene is TRBJ2-5, the V gene TRBV9; D perhaps matches TRBD2 (5 bases). CDR1 is SGDLS and CDR2 is YYNGEE in the germline V gene. CDR3 length: 14 amino acids. Trimming took 4 bases from V and 4 from J, leaving 14 bases between them. This chain's CDR3 is CASSKRTFGETQYF. CDR3 DNA sequence: TGTGCCAGCAGCAAGCGGACTTTCGGAGAGACCCAGTACTTC.

With regard to this clonotype: Mismatch with germline at one junction end may stem from a read error. This sequence joins TRBV7-9 and TRBJ2-2; D possibly uses TRBD1 or TRBD2 (6 bases each). Germline V gene lookup returns CDR1 SEHNR and CDR2 FQNEAQ (reference sequence). The length of the CDR3 is 14 residues. DNA for the CDR3: TGTGCCAGCACAATTAGGGGGGACACCGGGGAGCTGTCTTTT. Translation gives CASTIRGDTGELSF. Using reference TRBV7-9 and TRBJ2-2 for the parts outside the CDR3, the full variable domain is DTGVSQNPRHKITKRGQNVTFRCDPISEHNRLYWYRQTLGQGPEFLTYFQNEAQLEKSRLLSDRFSAERPKGSFSTLEIQRTEQGDSAMYLCASTIRGDTGELSFGEGSRLTVL.

The chain combines TRBV25-1 with TRBJ1-1, with 11 nucleotides matching TRBD1. Germline V gene lookup returns CDR1 MGHDK and CDR2 SYGVNS. The CDR3 consists of 17 residues. After removal of 6 bases from V and 0 bases from J, the junction contained 9 bases not matched to a gene. The chain's CDR3 is CASSFGQGAAMNTEAFF. The CDR3 DNA reads TGTGCCAGCAGCTTCGGACAGGGGGCAGCGATGAACACTGAAGCTTTCTTT.

Ten or more counts support this clonotype. The genes are TRBV5-4 and TRBJ1-6, with TRBD1 as a possible D gene (5 bases). This CDR3 is built from 17 residues. In germline, CDR1 is SGHNT, CDR2 YYREEE (reference sequence). V gave up 1 base and J gave up 5 bases, with 16 bases separating them. The CDR3 spells CASSLSPGQLNNSPLHF. CDR3 coding DNA: TGTGCCAGCAGCTTGTCTCCGGGGCAGTTGAATAATTCACCCCTCCACTTT.

This chain joins TRBV5-1 and TRBJ2-5; the D is unclear. Trimming pared 2 bases from V and 5 bases from J, leaving 10 bases between. Per germline, CDR1 SGHRS and CDR2 YFSETQ. The CDR3 consists of 13 residues. CDR3 DNA sequence: TGCGCCAGCAGCTTTGATTTAGGGGAGACCCAGTACTTC. This encodes CASSFDLGETQYF.

This clonotype was counted between two and nine times. The chain joins TRBV5-6 to TRBJ1-2; 9 nucleotides agree with TRBD1. In germline, CDR1 is SGHDT, CDR2 YYEEEE. The trim removed 2 bases at V and 4 bases at J, leaving 6 bases unmatched. This CDR3 comprises 15 residues. The CDR3 bases are TGTGCCAGCAGCTTCCGGGACAGGGAGGCCTATGGCTACACCTTC. Protein: CASSFRDREAYGYTF.

This clonotype was observed once. A much more abundant neighbour one base away suggests this may be a read error. CDR3 in DNA: TGTGCCAGCAGCTTAGGGCCACAGGGGGCAGCCTACGAGCAGTACTTC. This encodes CASSLGPQGAAYEQYF. The chain employs TRBV13 and TRBJ2-7; 9 bases match TRBD1. Germline loops: CDR1 PRHDT, CDR2 FYEKMQ (reference sequence). The CDR3 length is 16 residues. V was clipped by 0 bases and J by 2 bases; unmatched bases: 5.

In the case of this clonotype: The junction departs from germline at one end; a sequencing error may be responsible. J is TRBJ2-2 and V is TRBV7-2; no clear D gene. Germline loops: CDR1 SGHTA, CDR2 FQGNSA. This CDR3 is built from 13 residues. The CDR3 coding sequence is TGTGCCAGCAGCGTTTCGAATACCGGGGAGCTGTTTTTT. Protein sequence: CASSVSNTGELFF.

This clonotype has at least ten counts. The chain recombines TRBV20-1 with TRBJ1-3; D is unclear. V lost 3 bases, J lost 8 bases, and 14 bases lay in between. The germline V gene has CDR1 DFQATT and CDR2 SNEGSKA (reference sequence). The CDR3 length is 13 residues. The CDR3 is CSASSGLTDTIYF. The CDR3 nucleotides are TGCAGTGCTAGTTCGGGCCTTACGGACACCATATATTTT.

This clonotype was detected ten times or more. The chain links TRBV24-1 to TRBJ2-3; TRBD2 matches at 9 bases. This CDR3 has 16 amino acids. J lost 3 bases, V lost 4 bases, and 7 bases had no gene match. Germline V gene sequence: CDR1 KGHDR, CDR2 SFDVKD. CDR3 sequence reads: CATSDTSGLATDTQYF. The CDR3, as DNA: TGTGCCACCAGTGACACATCGGGACTAGCAACAGATACGCAGTATTTT.

The V and J genes are TRBV4-3 and TRBJ2-7; tentatively, D is TRBD2 (7 bases). V was pared by 4 bases and J by 4 bases, with 20 bases between. The germline V gene encodes CDR1 LGHNA and CDR2 YSLEER. The CDR3 has 16 amino acids. CDR3 sequence reads: CASSPLLGGGRYEQYF. CDR3 DNA sequence: TGCGCCAGCAGCCCCCTATTAGGGGGAGGGAGGTACGAGCAGTACTTC.

The chain links TRBV3-1 to TRBJ1-5; D ambiguous. This CDR3 comprises 15 residues. V was shortened by 0 bases and J by 6 bases, with 12 bases between the two germline ends. Germline assignment: CDR1 LGHDT and CDR2 YNNKEL (reference sequence). The CDR3 reads CASSQDPGLGQPQHF. As DNA, the CDR3 is TGTGCCAGCAGCCAAGATCCGGGTTTGGGTCAGCCCCAGCATTTT. Full variable domain (missing parts from reference TRBV3-1 and TRBJ1-5): DTAVSQTPKYLVTQMGNDKSIKCEQNLGHDTMYWYKQDSKKFLKIMFSYNNKELIINETVPNRFSPKSPDKAHLNLHINSLELGDSAVYFCASSQDPGLGQPQHFGDGTRLSIL.

As regards this clonotype: A much larger clone differs by one base, so this may be a read error. The V call is TRBV19, the J call TRBJ1-5; D possibly corresponds to TRBD1 (5 bases). Germline V gene lookup returns CDR1 LNHDA and CDR2 SQIVND (reference sequence). The CDR3 runs to 13 residues. V was cut by 3 bases and J by 9 bases, with 12 bases left in between. CDR3 sequence reads: CASSMGPRPPQHF. CDR3 bases: TGTGCCAGTAGTATGGGGCCCCGTCCGCCCCAGCATTTT.

The rearrangement uses TRBV19 and TRBJ1-1, with a weak D call TRBD1 (5 bases). The CDR3 length is 14 residues. V lost 5 bases, J lost 5 bases, and 15 bases lay in between. Germline V gene data show CDR1 as LNHDA and CDR2 as SQIVND (reference sequence). CDR3 DNA sequence: TGTGCCAGTAGTTTCCCCGGGGGGACTACTGAAGCTTTCTTT. This translates into CASSFPGGTTEAFF.

This clonotype has just a few counts. The chain employs TRBV19 and TRBJ1-5; tentative D call: TRBD1 (5 bases). The ends were cut back, 5 bases at V and 5 bases at J, with 13 bases in the middle. CDR1 is LNHDA and CDR2 is SQIVND in the germline V gene (reference sequence). The CDR3 length is 14 residues. The CDR3 region has the DNA TGTGCCAGTAGTGGGGGAGGGTTTGATCAGCCCCAGCATTTT. Protein product: CASSGGGFDQPQHF. The full variable domain, with the rest looked up from reference TRBV19 and TRBJ1-5, is DGGITQSPKYLFRKEGQNVTLSCEQNLNHDAMYWYRQDPGQGLRLIYYSQIVNDFQKGDIAEGYSVSREKKESFPLTVTSAQKNPTAFYLCASSGGGFDQPQHFGDGTRLSIL.

This clonotype has at least ten counts. The genes are TRBV5-1 and TRBJ2-7; 8 nucleotides match TRBD2. The CDR3 sequence is 13 residues long. Germline trimming cut 0 bases from V and 7 bases from J; bases unmatched to any gene: 3. Germline V CDR1 and CDR2: SGHRS, YFSETQ. CDR3: CASSLAAGAEQYF. The CDR3 region has the DNA TGCGCCAGCAGCTTGGCAGCGGGAGCGGAGCAGTACTTC.

This clonotype was found once. The chain links TRBV10-3 to TRBJ2-7, with TRBD2 as a possible D gene (6 bases). Germline CDR1 ENHRY, CDR2 SYGVKD. This CDR3 contains 14 residues. V lost 4 bases, J lost 6 bases, and 16 bases lay in between. The CDR3 loop is CAISAGTRSGEQYF. The CDR3 coding sequence is TGTGCCATCAGTGCTGGGACTCGGAGCGGCGAGCAGTACTTC.

This clonotype was seen at least ten times. This chain uses TRBV29-1 with TRBJ2-2, with D possibly TRBD1 on 6 matching bases. Per germline, CDR1 SQVTM and CDR2 ANQGSEA. This CDR3 is built from 12 residues. The V end was cut by 6 bases, the J end by 5 bases, with 10 bases between. This CDR3 reads CSVKTGTGELFF. CDR3 nucleotides: TGCAGCGTCAAGACAGGAACCGGGGAGCTGTTTTTT.

The sample holds many counts of this clonotype. This chain uses TRBV7-8 with TRBJ2-7; D perhaps matches TRBD1 (5 bases). V lost 1 base to trimming and J lost 0 bases, with 16 bases between them. Germline V gene lookup returns CDR1 SGHVS and CDR2 FQNEAQ. This CDR3 is built from 17 residues. CDR3 sequence reads: CASSLEGWVLGSYEQYF. The CDR3 DNA reads TGTGCCAGCAGCTTAGAGGGGTGGGTACTCGGCTCCTACGAGCAGTACTTC.

CDR3 sequence: CASSLLILGRPDTQYF. The CDR3 DNA reads as TGTGCCAGCAGCTTACTTATCCTCGGGCGGCCAGATACGCAGTATTTT. V gene TRBV11-1 combines with J gene TRBJ2-3; D is unclear. The CDR3 runs to 16 residues. V was shortened by 2 bases and J by 4 bases, with 16 bases between the two germline ends. Germline V CDR1 and CDR2: SGHAT, FQDESV (reference sequence).

The chain is built from TRBV12-3 or TRBV12-4 and TRBJ1-2; 8 positions agree with TRBD1. The CDR3 has 14 residues. The trim removed 4 bases at V and 2 bases at J, leaving 3 bases unmatched. The CDR3 DNA is TGTGCCAGCAGTTCAGGGGACAGGAACTATGGCTACACCTTC. Its protein product is CASSSGDRNYGYTF.

The chain joins TRBV4-2 to TRBJ1-6; 9 positions match TRBD1. Per germline, CDR1 LGHNA and CDR2 YNFKEQ. This CDR3 region has 16 residues. V gave up 3 bases and J gave up 5 bases; unmatched junction bases: 5. The CDR3 loop reads CASSQSGTGNNSPLHF. Here the CDR3 DNA reads TGTGCCAGCAGCCAGAGTGGGACAGGGAATAATTCACCCCTCCACTTT.